The 11 T cell receptor beta chains below were found in one sample sequenced in a study of identical twins. TCRdb redid the calling of the 5' RACE reads with MiXCR, one entry per CDR3 protein. The sample records fewer than 250,000 distinct CDR3 sequences, less than 9.5% being singletons. Source material: memory (CD45RO+) T cells sorted from blood. The receptors stem from a young woman in good health.

The rearrangement uses TRBV5-4 and TRBJ2-5; 8 bases match TRBD2. Germline lookup yields CDR1 SGHNT and CDR2 YYREEE (reference sequence). After removal of 4 bases from V and 4 bases from J, the junction contained 12 bases not matched to a gene. The CDR3 runs 16 residues. The CDR3 nucleotides read TGTGCCAGCAGCCGTTCTAGCGGGCAAGGGGGAGAGACCCAGTACTTC. This gives the protein CASSRSSGQGGETQYF.

At least ten counts were recorded for this clonotype. This rearrangement joins TRBV7-9 to TRBJ1-2, with D unresolved. The length of the CDR3 is 13 residues. Germline loops: CDR1 SEHNR, CDR2 FQNEAQ (reference sequence). V shed 6 bases and J shed 6 bases, with 14 bases lying between them. This CDR3 is CASSQQDLHGYTF. The CDR3 region has the DNA TGTGCCAGCAGTCAGCAGGACCTTCATGGCTACACCTTC.

There are many counts of this clonotype. CDR3 amino acids: CASTQGISGGNEQFF. The DNA of the CDR3 is TGTGCCAGCACCCAGGGTATTAGCGGTGGAAATGAGCAGTTCTTC. The genes are TRBV6-2 or TRBV6-3 and TRBJ2-1; a weak D match, TRBD2 (6 bases). CDR3 length: 15 residues. Germline assignment: CDR1 MNHEY and CDR2 SVGEGT. V lost 7 bases and J lost 7, with 20 bases in between.

This clonotype was counted only a few times. The V and J genes are TRBV20-1 and TRBJ1-1; no clear D. This CDR3 has 12 residues. Trimming pared 3 bases from V and 3 bases from J, leaving 8 bases between. Germline V lookup: CDR1 DFQATT, CDR2 SNEGSKA (reference sequence). The CDR3, as DNA: TGCAGTGCTAGGGTGAGGGACACTGAAGCTTTCTTT. Residues: CSARVRDTEAFF.

This clonotype was found many times. The chain uses TRBV29-1 and TRBJ2-1; possibly TRBD2 for D (7 bases). This CDR3 spans 16 amino acids. The germline V gene has CDR1 SQVTM and CDR2 ANQGSEA. Between the trimmed V and J ends, which lost 3 bases and 4 bases, there was a span of 19 bases. CDR3 nucleotides: TGCAGCGTTGATGGGTCCGGGGGGACACCATACAATGAGCAGTTCTTC. This codes for CSVDGSGGTPYNEQFF.

Many counts were recorded for this clonotype. The chain uses TRBV12-3 or TRBV12-4 and TRBJ1-2, with D unclear. The CDR3 totals 13 residues. The germline V and J ends were trimmed by 5 bases and 3 bases, with 10 bases remaining between them. The CDR3 DNA is TGTGCCAGCAGTCCAGACGGATACTATGGCTACACCTTC. This sequence encodes CASSPDGYYGYTF.

This clonotype has a count of ten or more. The V call is TRBV5-1, the J call TRBJ1-2; D gene uncertain. Per the germline V gene, CDR1 is SGHRS and CDR2 is YFSETQ. Trimming shortened V by 4 bases and J by 7 bases, and 17 bases separated the two germline ends. This CDR3 contains 14 residues. The CDR3 region is CASSLERGDGGYTF. The DNA for the CDR3 is TGCGCCAGCAGCCTAGAACGTGGGGATGGTGGCTACACCTTC.

This clonotype was detected many times. This sequence joins TRBV29-1 and TRBJ1-1; perhaps TRBD1 as D (6 bases). The CDR3 runs to 14 residues. V was pared by 8 bases and J by 4 bases, with 20 bases between. Germline V gives CDR1 SQVTM, CDR2 ANQGSEA. CDR3 coding DNA: TGCAGCCTCACAGACGGACAGTGGGGCACTGAAGCTTTCTTT. Translated, it gives CSLTDGQWGTEAFF. The full variable domain, completed using reference TRBV29-1 and TRBJ1-1, is SAVISQKPSRDICQRGTSLTIQCQVDSQVTMMFWYRQQPGQSLTLIATANQGSEATYESGFVIDKFPISRPNLTFSTLTVSNMSPEDSSIYLCSLTDGQWGTEAFFGQGTRLTVV.

V is TRBV4-1 and J is TRBJ2-3; D might be TRBD1 or TRBD2, each matching 6 bases. The ends were cut back, 4 bases at V and 5 bases at J, with 16 bases in the middle. The CDR3 extends over 15 amino acids. The germline V gene encodes CDR1 MGHRA and CDR2 YSYEKL. CDR3 sequence (DNA): TGCGCCAGCAGCCCCCGGAGTAGGGGGGTAGATACGCAGTATTTT. It codes for CASSPRSRGVDTQYF.

The chain uses TRBV4-1 and TRBJ2-6, with D unresolved. The germline V gene encodes CDR1 MGHRA and CDR2 YSYEKL. V lost 1 base and J 4 bases, leaving 11 bases between the germline ends. The CDR3 runs to 16 residues. The CDR3 bases are TGCGCCAGCAGCCAAGGTTGGTTCTCGGGGGCCAACGTCCTGACTTTC. Its translation is CASSQGWFSGANVLTF.

There are a few counts of this clonotype. CDR3: CASSLGWAPGGGTQYF. The CDR3 DNA reads as TGTGCCAGCAGCTTAGGGTGGGCGCCCGGAGGGGGGACCCAGTACTTC. The rearrangement joins TRBV7-2 to TRBJ2-5, with D possibly called TRBD1 or TRBD2 (6 bases each). Germline loops: CDR1 SGHTA, CDR2 FQGNSA. This CDR3 has 16 amino acids. V dropped 1 base and J dropped 7 bases, with 19 bases sitting between them.